Detailed here is one TCR beta chain. This sample is drawn from a study of blood T cell repertoires in COVID-19. Study details: Donors in the United States, Italy and Spain gave samples during acute or convalescent COVID-19. T cells, B-cell-depleted T cells, or PBMCs supplied cDNA or gDNA.

Sequencing used immunoSEQ multiplex PCR; TCRdb keeps in-frame clones, though not all of them. The repertoire holds approximately 180,000 clones, with 70% to 90% as singletons. V shed 4 bases and J 9 bases; nucleotides not matched to a gene: 11. Germline CDR1 is LGHNA and CDR2 is YNFKEQ. The CDR3 runs 16 residues. The V gene is TRBV4-2, the J gene TRBJ2-7, with 14 bases lining up with TRBD2. This TCR derives from a human donor with active or convalescent COVID-19. The donor label of this sample is uncertain. Sequences were obtained from peripheral blood. This CDR3 reads CASSRLGTSGGNGQYF. CDR3 nucleotides: TGTGCCAGCAGCCGCTTGGGGACTAGCGGGGGTAACGGGCAGTACTTC.